A single sample is the source of the 7 T cell receptor beta chains below, sequenced in a study of HIV-infected patients and healthy controls. The repertoire came from unfractionated whole blood and reflected all unsorted peripheral T cells. Alpha and beta constant-region primers primed reverse transcription of about 500 ng RNA. Alpha and beta chain libraries were made separately by chain-specific third strand synthesis with multiplexing indices. TCRdb reprocessed the 5' RACE reads via MiXCR and lists one record per CDR3 protein. The sample yields around 18,000 distinct CDR3 sequences, over 9.5% seen once. Sequencing was performed on blood. The receptors here all came from an adult in good health.

In its sample, this clonotype was seen many times. This chain joins TRBV29-1 and TRBJ2-3; no reliable D call. Germline V lookup: CDR1 SQVTM, CDR2 ANQGSEA. Trimming stripped 0 bases from V and 5 bases from J, with 9 bases between. The CDR3 contains 13 residues. The CDR3 nucleotides are TGCAGCGTTGAAGATTGGAAAAGAGATACGCAGTATTTT. As protein: CSVEDWKRDTQYF.

The CDR3 is CASSSSGTSYETQYF. The CDR3, as DNA: TGCGCCAGCAGCTCCTCGGGGACTAGTTATGAGACCCAGTACTTC. The chain is built from TRBV5-1 and TRBJ2-5; 8 bases map to TRBD2. There are 15 residues in the CDR3. The junction had 9 bases not matched to a gene; V was cut back by 3 bases and J by 5 bases. The germline V gene encodes CDR1 SGHRS and CDR2 YFSETQ. The full variable domain, rest sourced from reference TRBV5-1 and TRBJ2-5, is KAGVTQTPRYLIKTRGQQVTLSCSPISGHRSVSWYQQTPGQGLQFLFEYFSETQRNKGNFPGRFSGRQFSNSRSEMNVSTLELGDSALYLCASSSSGTSYETQYFGPGTRLLVL.

This clonotype was seen at least ten times. V and J are TRBV29-1 and TRBJ2-2, with D unclear. Trimming shortened V by 1 base and J by 6 bases, and 3 bases separated the two germline ends. The germline V gene encodes CDR1 SQVTM and CDR2 ANQGSEA. This CDR3 has 11 residues. Here the CDR3 reads CSVEGAGELFF. The CDR3 DNA is TGCAGCGTTGAAGGGGCCGGGGAGCTGTTTTTT.

The chain links TRBV19 to TRBJ1-1; D possibly corresponds to TRBD1 (5 bases). The CDR3 has 14 residues. CDR1 and CDR2 from the germline V gene are LNHDA and SQIVND (reference sequence). V lost 1 base, J lost 0 bases, and 6 bases lay in between. CDR3 bases: TGTGCCAGTAGTATAGGGGACGTGAACACTGAAGCTTTCTTT. Encoded protein: CASSIGDVNTEAFF.

This clonotype was seen repeatedly, ten times or more. The J gene is TRBJ2-4, the V gene TRBV12-3 or TRBV12-4; D may be TRBD1 or TRBD2 (7 bases each). The CDR3 is made up of 14 amino acids. With 5 bases removed from V and 6 bases from J, the gap between germline ends came to 14 bases. CDR3 nucleotide sequence: TGTGCCAGCAGTCAGGGGGGGGAGGGAAACATTCAGTACTTC. Amino acids: CASSQGGEGNIQYF.

This clonotype was detected many times. The V call is TRBV4-2, the J call TRBJ2-3, with 7 bases that match TRBD2. This CDR3 has 16 amino acids. V was pared by 1 base and J by 2 bases, with 6 bases of the junction left unmatched. Germline-derived CDR1 and CDR2 are LGHNA and YNFKEQ. CDR3 in DNA: TGTGCCAGCAGCCAAGTGGGGAGCGGGGCCACAGATACGCAGTATTTT. Amino acids: CASSQVGSGATDTQYF.

The rearrangement links TRBV11-3 to TRBJ2-7, with TRBD2 matching over 11 bases. V lost 0 bases and J lost 3; bases outside the gene matches: 4. The CDR3 is made up of 16 amino acids. From germline, CDR1 is SGHNT and CDR2 YENEEA. The CDR3 DNA reads as TGTGCCAGCAGCTTAGAGGCGACTAGCGGGAACTACGAGCAGTACTTC. This codes for CASSLEATSGNYEQYF.